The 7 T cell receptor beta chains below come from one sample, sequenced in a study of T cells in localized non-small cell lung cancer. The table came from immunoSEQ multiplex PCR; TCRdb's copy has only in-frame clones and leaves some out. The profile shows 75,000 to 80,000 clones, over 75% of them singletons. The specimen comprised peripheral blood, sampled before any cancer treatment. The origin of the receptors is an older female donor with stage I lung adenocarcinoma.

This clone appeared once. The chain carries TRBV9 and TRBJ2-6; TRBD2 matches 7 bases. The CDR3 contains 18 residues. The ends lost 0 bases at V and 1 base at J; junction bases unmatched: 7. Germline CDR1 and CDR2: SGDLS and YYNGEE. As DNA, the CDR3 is TGTGCCAGCAGCGTAGGCCCAGCGGGGAGGTCTGGGGCCAACGTCCTGACTTTC. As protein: CASSVGPAGRSGANVLTF.

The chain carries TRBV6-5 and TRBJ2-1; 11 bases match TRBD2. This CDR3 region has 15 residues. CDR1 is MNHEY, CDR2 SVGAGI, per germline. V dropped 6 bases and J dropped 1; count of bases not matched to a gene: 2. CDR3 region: CASRLAGGSYNEQFF. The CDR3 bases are TGTGCCAGCAGGCTAGCGGGAGGATCCTACAATGAGCAGTTCTTC.

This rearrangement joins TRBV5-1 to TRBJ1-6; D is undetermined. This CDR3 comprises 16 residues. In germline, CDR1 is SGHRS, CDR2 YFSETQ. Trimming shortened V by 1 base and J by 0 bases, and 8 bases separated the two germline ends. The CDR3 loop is CASSLRAASYNSPLHF. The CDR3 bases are TGCGCCAGCAGCTTGCGGGCAGCCTCCTATAATTCACCCCTCCACTTT.

CDR3 nucleotides: TGTGCCAGCAGCTTAGAGGGGGATCAGCCCCAGCATTTT. Amino acid sequence: CASSLEGDQPQHF. This chain links TRBV7-2 with TRBJ1-5, with a weak D call TRBD1 (6 bases). V was shortened by 1 base and J by 5 bases, with 6 bases between the two germline ends. The CDR3 sequence is 13 residues long. Germline CDR1 reads SGHTA; CDR2 reads FQGNSA.

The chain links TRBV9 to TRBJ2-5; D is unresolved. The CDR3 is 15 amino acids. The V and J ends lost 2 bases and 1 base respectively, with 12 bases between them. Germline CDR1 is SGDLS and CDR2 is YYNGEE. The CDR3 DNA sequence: TGTGCCAGCAGCGTGGCAGGTGCAGGCCAAGAGACCCAGTACTTC. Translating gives CASSVAGAGQETQYF.

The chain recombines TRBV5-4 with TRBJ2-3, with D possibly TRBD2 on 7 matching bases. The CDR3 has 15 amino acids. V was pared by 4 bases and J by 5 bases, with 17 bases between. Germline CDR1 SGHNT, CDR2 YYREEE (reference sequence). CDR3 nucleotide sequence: TGTGCCAGCAGCCCCATGCGGGGGCCCCAAGATACGCAGTATTTT. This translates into CASSPMRGPQDTQYF.

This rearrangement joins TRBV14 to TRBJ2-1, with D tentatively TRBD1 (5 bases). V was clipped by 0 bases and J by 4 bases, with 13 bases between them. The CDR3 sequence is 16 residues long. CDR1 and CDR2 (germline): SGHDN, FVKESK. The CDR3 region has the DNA TGTGCCAGCAGCCAAGAATTCCTGGACAAATACAATGAGCAGTTCTTC. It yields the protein CASSQEFLDKYNEQFF.